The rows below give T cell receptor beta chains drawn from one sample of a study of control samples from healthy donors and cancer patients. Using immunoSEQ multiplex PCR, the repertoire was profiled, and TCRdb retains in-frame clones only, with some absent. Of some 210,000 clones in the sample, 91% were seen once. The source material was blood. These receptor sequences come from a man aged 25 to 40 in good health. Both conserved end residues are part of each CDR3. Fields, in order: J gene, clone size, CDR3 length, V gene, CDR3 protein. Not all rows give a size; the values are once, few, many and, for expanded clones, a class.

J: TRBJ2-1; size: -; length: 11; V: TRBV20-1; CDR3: CSAGFNNEQFF
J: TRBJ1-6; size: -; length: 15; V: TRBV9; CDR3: CASSVLGEINSPLHF
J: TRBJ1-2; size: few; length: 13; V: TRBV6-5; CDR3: CASSLRAEYGYTF
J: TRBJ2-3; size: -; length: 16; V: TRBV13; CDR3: CASSFGSGVSTDTQYF
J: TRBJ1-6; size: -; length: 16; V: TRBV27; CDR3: CASSDRVPVLNSPLHF
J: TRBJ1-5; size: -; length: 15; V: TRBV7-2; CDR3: CASTPTGDSNQPQHF
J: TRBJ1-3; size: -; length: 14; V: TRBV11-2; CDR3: CASSIGTSGNTIYF
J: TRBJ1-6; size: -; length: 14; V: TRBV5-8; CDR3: CASSRDSYNSPLHF
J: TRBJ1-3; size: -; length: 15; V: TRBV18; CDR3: CASSPYDSSGNTIYF
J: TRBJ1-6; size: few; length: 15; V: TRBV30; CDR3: CAWTKGNSYNSPLHF
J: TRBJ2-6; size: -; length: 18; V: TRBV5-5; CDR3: CASSSADRGAPGANVLTF
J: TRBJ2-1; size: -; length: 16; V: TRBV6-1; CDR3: CASSEWSSLTDNEQFF
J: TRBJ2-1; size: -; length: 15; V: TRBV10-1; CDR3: CASSGGGTGDNEQFF
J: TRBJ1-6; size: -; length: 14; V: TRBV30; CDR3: CAWSVRLGDSPLHF
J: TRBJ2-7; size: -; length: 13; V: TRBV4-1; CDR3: CASSDTPTYEQYF
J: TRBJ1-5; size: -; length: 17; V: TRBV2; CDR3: CASSEPGTGVLNQPQHF
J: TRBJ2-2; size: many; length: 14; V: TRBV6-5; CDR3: CASRPGLNTGELFF
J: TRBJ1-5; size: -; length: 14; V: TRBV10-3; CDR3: CATRNGTGVGPQHF
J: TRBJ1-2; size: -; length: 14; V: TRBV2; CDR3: CASREGQGNYGYTF
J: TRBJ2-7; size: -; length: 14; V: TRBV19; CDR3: CASSRGPPTYEQYF
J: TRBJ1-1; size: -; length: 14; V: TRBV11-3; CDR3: CASSPSRGATEAFF
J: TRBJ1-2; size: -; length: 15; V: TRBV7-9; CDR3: CASSLRTGVNYGYTF
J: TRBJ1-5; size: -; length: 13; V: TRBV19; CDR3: CASSRGGNQPQHF
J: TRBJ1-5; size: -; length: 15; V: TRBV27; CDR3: CASSGDSYSNQPQHF
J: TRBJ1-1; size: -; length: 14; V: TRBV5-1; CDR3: CASSLVAGNTEAFF
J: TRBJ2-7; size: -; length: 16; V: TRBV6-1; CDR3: CASSETPLGVAYEQYF
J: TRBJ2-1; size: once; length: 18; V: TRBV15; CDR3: CATSKQGYIAGPYNEQFF
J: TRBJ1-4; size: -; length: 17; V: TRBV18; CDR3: CASSSLEGSRHNEKLFF
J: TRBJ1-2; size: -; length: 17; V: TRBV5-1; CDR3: CASSLRDSHLTNYGYTF
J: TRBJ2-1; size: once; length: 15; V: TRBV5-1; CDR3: CASSPGPETYNEQFF
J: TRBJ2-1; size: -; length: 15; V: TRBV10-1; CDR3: CASSEERGLYNEQFF
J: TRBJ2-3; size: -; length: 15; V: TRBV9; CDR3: CASSPGGGATDTQYF
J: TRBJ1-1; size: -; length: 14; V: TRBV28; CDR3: CASRVGLRGVEAFF
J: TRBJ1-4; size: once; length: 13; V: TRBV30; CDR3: CAWSGQINEKLFF
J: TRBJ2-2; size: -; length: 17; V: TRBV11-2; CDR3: CASSLEPPATSTGELFF
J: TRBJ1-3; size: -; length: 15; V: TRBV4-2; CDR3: CASSQAGNSGNTIYF
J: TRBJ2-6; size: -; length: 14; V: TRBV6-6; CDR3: CAGASATGANVLTF
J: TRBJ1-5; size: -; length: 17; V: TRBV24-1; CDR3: CATSDSRTDFSNQPQHF
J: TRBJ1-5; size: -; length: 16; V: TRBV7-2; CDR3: CASSLGSGTVNQPQHF
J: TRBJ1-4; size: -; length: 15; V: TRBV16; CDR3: CASSQSGQGSENLFF
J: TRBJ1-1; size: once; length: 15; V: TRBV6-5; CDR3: CASSRSPGIFTEAFF
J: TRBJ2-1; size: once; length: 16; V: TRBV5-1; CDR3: CASSPALSGFNNEQFF
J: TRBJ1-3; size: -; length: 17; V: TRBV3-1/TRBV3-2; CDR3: CASSQARRLNSGNTIYF
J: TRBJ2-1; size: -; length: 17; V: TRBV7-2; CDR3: CASSLAPLAGGNNEQFF
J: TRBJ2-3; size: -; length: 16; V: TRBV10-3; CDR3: CAIRATGEYWGDTQYF
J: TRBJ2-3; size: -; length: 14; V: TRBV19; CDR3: CASTPGGVGDTQYF
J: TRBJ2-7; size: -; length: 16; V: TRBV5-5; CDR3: CASSLILRQGSYEQYF
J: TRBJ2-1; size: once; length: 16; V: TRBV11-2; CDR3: CASSLGGSGMDNEQFF
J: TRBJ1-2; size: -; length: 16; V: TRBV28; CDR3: CASSFIRGGAGYGYTF
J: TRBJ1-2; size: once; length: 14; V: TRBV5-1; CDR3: CASSLGTGRDGYTF
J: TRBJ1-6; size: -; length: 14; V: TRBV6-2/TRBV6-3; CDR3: CASSPDWLFSPLHF
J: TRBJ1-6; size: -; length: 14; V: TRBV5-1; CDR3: CASSPTGADSPLHF